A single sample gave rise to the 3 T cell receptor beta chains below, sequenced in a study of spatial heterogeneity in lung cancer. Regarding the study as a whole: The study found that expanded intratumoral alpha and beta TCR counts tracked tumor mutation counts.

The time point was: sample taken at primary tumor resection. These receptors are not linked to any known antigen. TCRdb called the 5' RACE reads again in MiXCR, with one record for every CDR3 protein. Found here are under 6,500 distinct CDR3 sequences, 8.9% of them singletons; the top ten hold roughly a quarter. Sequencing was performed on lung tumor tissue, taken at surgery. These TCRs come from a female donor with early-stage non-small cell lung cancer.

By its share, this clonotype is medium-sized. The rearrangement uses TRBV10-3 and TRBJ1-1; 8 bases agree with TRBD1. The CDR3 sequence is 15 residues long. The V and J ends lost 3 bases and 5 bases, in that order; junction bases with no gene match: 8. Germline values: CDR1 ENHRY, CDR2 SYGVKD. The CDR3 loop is CAISEVDRAQTEAFF. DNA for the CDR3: TGTGCCATCAGTGAAGTGGACAGGGCTCAGACTGAAGCTTTCTTT.

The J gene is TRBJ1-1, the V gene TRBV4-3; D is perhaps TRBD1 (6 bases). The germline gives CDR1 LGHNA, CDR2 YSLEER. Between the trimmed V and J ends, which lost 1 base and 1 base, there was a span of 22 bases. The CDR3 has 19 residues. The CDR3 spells CASSQGAGAERVKNTEAFF. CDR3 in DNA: TGCGCCAGCAGCCAAGGGGCAGGGGCGGAGAGGGTAAAGAACACTGAAGCTTTCTTT.

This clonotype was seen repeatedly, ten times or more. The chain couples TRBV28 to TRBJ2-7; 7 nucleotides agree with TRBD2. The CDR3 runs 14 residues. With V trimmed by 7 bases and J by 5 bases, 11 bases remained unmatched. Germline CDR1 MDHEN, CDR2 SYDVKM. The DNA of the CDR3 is TGTGCCAGCACCAAGGGAGGGTCTAGCCACGAGCAGTACTTC. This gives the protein CASTKGGSSHEQYF.